The rows below give T cell receptor beta chains drawn from one sample of a study of sequential checkpoint blockade in melanoma. Profiling relied on immunoSEQ multiplex PCR, and the TCRdb table lists in-frame clones only, not all of them. The table shows around 21,000 clones, with 80% to 90% occurring only once. The starting material was CD8+ T cells sorted from blood (inferred from file names), obtained from a patient given nivolumab and ipilimumab in sequence. The receptors here all came from a human donor with melanoma. The CDR3 runs from the conserved cysteine through the conserved F or W. D genes are given only for firm matches. Size tells how often a clone was seen (once, few, many) or the class of an expanded clone, and some rows leave it out.

cdr3_aa cdr3_nt d_call j_call v_call clone_size
CASSQSGNTGELFF TGTGCCAGCAGCCAGAGCGGGAACACCGGGGAGCTGTTTTTT - TRBJ2-2 TRBV28 once
CASSERSGFSQHF TGTGCCAGCAGCGAGCGCTCGGGGTTTTCCCAGCATTTT - TRBJ1-5 TRBV7-9 -
CASSTFGGNTEAFF TGCGCCAGCAGCACTTTCGGGGGGAACACTGAAGCTTTCTTT - TRBJ1-1 TRBV4-1 -
CASSLEASGSYEQYF TGCGCCAGCAGCTTGGAGGCTAGCGGGAGCTACGAGCAGTACTTC TRBD2 TRBJ2-7 TRBV5-1 -
CASSQDRAQPQHF TGTGCCAGCAGTCAAGACAGGGCACAGCCCCAGCATTTT TRBD1 TRBJ1-5 TRBV13 few
CAIRSAGPYNEQFF TGTGCCATCCGAAGTGCGGGTCCCTACAATGAGCAGTTCTTC - TRBJ2-1 TRBV15 -
CASSQLGLTTDTQYF TGCGCCAGCAGCCAATTGGGACTAACTACAGATACGCAGTATTTT TRBD2 TRBJ2-3 TRBV4-1 once
CASSPVLAGGPSSYNEQFF TGCGCCAGCAGCCCGGTACTAGCGGGGGGGCCGAGCTCCTACAATGAGCAGTTCTTC TRBD2 TRBJ2-1 TRBV5-1 -
CASSPPGRSEKLFF TGTGCCAGCAGCCCCCCGGGGAGGAGCGAAAAACTGTTTTTT - TRBJ1-4 TRBV27 -
CASSTRDRGNEQYF TGTGCCAGCAGTACCCGGGACAGGGGCAACGAGCAGTACTTC TRBD1 TRBJ2-7 TRBV28 -
CASSVESSSYNEQFF TGTGCCAGCAGCGTCGAATCCAGCTCCTACAATGAGCAGTTCTTC - TRBJ2-1 TRBV9 -
CASSLRDRGRLGSNQPQHF TGTGCCAGCAGCTTGAGGGACAGGGGGCGGCTTGGTAGCAATCAGCCCCAGCATTTT TRBD1 TRBJ1-5 TRBV5-6 -
CASSYSTAYGYTF TGTGCCAGCAGTTACTCGACTGCCTATGGCTACACCTTC - TRBJ1-2 TRBV6-6 -
CASSPWDRVETQYF TGTGCCAGCAGCCCCTGGGACAGGGTAGAGACCCAGTACTTC TRBD1 TRBJ2-5 TRBV7-9 -
CASSLRVGSGTYEQYF TGTGCCAGCAGCTTAAGAGTAGGTAGCGGAACCTACGAGCAGTACTTC - TRBJ2-7 TRBV7-8 once
CASSLTGGSNQPQHF TGTGCCAGCAGCCTTACAGGGGGGAGCAATCAGCCCCAGCATTTT TRBD1 TRBJ1-5 TRBV28 few
CASSFGANYGYTF TGTGCCAGCAGTTTCGGAGCTAACTATGGCTACACCTTC - TRBJ1-2 TRBV27 -
CASSIGQGAESRSEQFF TGCGCCAGCAGCATAGGACAGGGTGCGGAGTCTCGGAGTGAGCAGTTCTTC TRBD1 TRBJ2-1 TRBV5-1 -
CASSLRDSYEQYF TGTGCCAGCAGTCTCCGGGACAGCTACGAGCAGTACTTC TRBD1 TRBJ2-7 TRBV28 -
CASSLEASGGYEQYF TGTGCCAGCAGCTTAGAGGCTAGCGGGGGTTACGAGCAGTACTTC TRBD2 TRBJ2-7 TRBV7-9 -
CASSKVKSGGSSGNTIYF TGTGCCAGCAGCAAAGTCAAATCAGGGGGGAGCTCTGGAAACACCATATATTTT - TRBJ1-3 TRBV21-1 once
CASSLQGASNQPQHF TGTGCCAGCAGCCTACAGGGGGCTAGCAATCAGCCCCAGCATTTT TRBD1 TRBJ1-5 TRBV28 -
CASSLLGEQASHEQYF TGTGCCAGCAGTTTGCTCGGAGAACAGGCTTCCCACGAGCAGTACTTC - TRBJ2-7 TRBV27 -
CASSDGGHYEQYF TGTGCCAGTAGTGATGGCGGACACTACGAGCAGTACTTC - TRBJ2-7 TRBV19 once
CASSFRGGELFF TGCGCCAGCAGCTTCAGGGGCGGGGAGCTGTTTTTT - TRBJ2-2 TRBV4-1 few
CASSQDPGGEYNEQFF TGCGCCAGCAGCCAAGATCCGGGGGGGGAATACAATGAGCAGTTCTTC TRBD2 TRBJ2-1 TRBV4-1 once
CASIIGPGQGKNTEAFF TGCGCCAGCATCATCGGCCCGGGACAGGGTAAGAACACTGAAGCTTTCTTT TRBD1 TRBJ1-1 TRBV5-1 few
CASSSTMGGKANYGYTF TGCGCCAGCAGCTCCACTATGGGGGGTAAAGCGAACTATGGCTACACCTTC - TRBJ1-2 TRBV5-1 -
CASGAETQYF TGTGCCAGCGGAGCAGAGACCCAGTACTTC - TRBJ2-5 TRBV27 few
CASSEGRGTDTQYF TGTGCCAGCAGTGAGGGCAGGGGCACAGATACGCAGTATTTT - TRBJ2-3 TRBV2 few
CASTPQVENTEAFF TGCGCCAGCACCCCCCAGGTAGAGAACACTGAAGCTTTCTTT - TRBJ1-1 TRBV10-2 -
CASSLGTSGGAMKTQYF TGTGCCAGCAGCCTCGGGACTAGCGGGGGGGCTATGAAAACGCAGTATTTT TRBD2 TRBJ2-3 TRBV11-2 few
CASSPGTSGGLGSYEQYF TGTGCCAGCAGCCCCGGGACTAGCGGGGGGCTCGGGTCCTACGAGCAGTACTTC TRBD2 TRBJ2-7 TRBV7-2 once
CASSRGTSGGNTDTQYF TGTGCCAGCAGCAGGGGGACTAGCGGGGGAAACACAGATACGCAGTATTTT TRBD2 TRBJ2-3 TRBV5-4 -
CASSPQAYEAFF TGTGCCAGCAGTCCCCAGGCATATGAAGCTTTCTTT - TRBJ1-1 TRBV28 once
CASSHQAGGETQYF TGCGCCAGCAGCCACCAGGCGGGGGGAGAGACCCAGTACTTC TRBD2 TRBJ2-5 TRBV4-1 -
CASSLTGQWYEKLFF TGTGCCAGCAGCTTGACGGGACAGTGGTATGAAAAACTGTTTTTT TRBD1 TRBJ1-4 TRBV5-6 -
CAWSLSGGTEAFF TGTGCCTGGAGTTTATCAGGGGGCACTGAAGCTTTCTTT TRBD1 TRBJ1-1 TRBV30 few
CASSMDTGNYNEQFF TGTGCCAGTAGTATGGATACAGGGAACTACAATGAGCAGTTCTTC - TRBJ2-1 TRBV19 -
CASSVALGAGAGTYNEQFF TGTGCCAGCAGCGTAGCTTTAGGGGCAGGCGCGGGGACCTACAATGAGCAGTTCTTC - TRBJ2-1 TRBV9 -
CASSHRYEQYF TGTGCCAGCAGTCACAGGTACGAGCAGTACTTC - TRBJ2-7 TRBV6-5 -
CASSCLDRTRSYEQYF TGTGCCAGCAGCTGCCTCGACAGGACGAGGTCCTACGAGCAGTACTTC - TRBJ2-7 TRBV5-6 -
CASSEGAGSYYGQYF TGTGCCAGCAGTGAAGGAGCGGGATCATACTACGGGCAGTACTTC TRBD2 TRBJ2-7 TRBV2 -
CASSLDPEEYEQYF TGTGCCAGCAGCTTGGACCCTGAGGAGTACGAGCAGTACTTC - TRBJ2-7 TRBV5-6 -
CASKQGRTEAFF TGTGCCAGCAAACAGGGAAGAACTGAAGCTTTCTTT - TRBJ1-1 TRBV6-1 -
CASSEGASRANEQYF TGTGCCAGCAGCGAGGGGGCTAGCCGGGCCAACGAGCAGTACTTC TRBD1 TRBJ2-7 TRBV9 -
CTSKYLLAGEDDEQFF TGCACCAGCAAGTACCTACTAGCGGGGGAGGACGATGAGCAGTTCTTC - TRBJ2-1 TRBV1 once
CASSISRGSGNTIYF TGTGCCAGTAGTATTTCCAGGGGCTCTGGAAACACCATATATTTT - TRBJ1-3 TRBV19 -